What follows are 29 T cell receptor beta chains derived from one specimen sequenced in a study of OX40 agonist ivuxolimab in advanced cancers. Assay used: immunoSEQ multiplex PCR; TCRdb lists only in-frame clones, some missing. The sample lists tens of thousands of clones, around 81% occurring once. Sequences were derived from CD4+ or CD8+ T cells sorted from blood, sampled in a trial of the OX40 agonist ivuxolimab. The receptors shown here come from an adult with an advanced solid tumor such as melanoma, head and neck, liver or kidney cancer.

This clone showed up just a few times. The V and J genes are TRBV11-2 and TRBJ2-1; 9 bases line up with TRBD1. Germline V CDR1 and CDR2: SGHAT, FQNNGV. The V segment lost 1 base and the J segment 3 bases; nucleotides outside the gene matches: 1. This CDR3 contains 15 residues. CDR3 nucleotides: TGTGCCAGCAGCTTAGGACAGGGGGGCTACAATGAGCAGTTCTTC. Encoded protein: CASSLGQGGYNEQFF. Drawing the rest from reference TRBV11-2 and TRBJ2-1, the complete variable domain is EAGVAQSPRYKIIEKRQSVAFWCNPISGHATLYWYQQILGQGPKLLIQFQNNGVVDDSQLPKDRFSAERLKGVDSTLKIQPAKLEDSAVYLCASSLGQGGYNEQFFGPGTRLTVL.

The chain is built from TRBV5-5 and TRBJ1-1; D is uncertain. The CDR3 is 15 residues long. From germline, CDR1 is SGHKS and CDR2 YYEKEE (reference sequence). V lost 4 bases and J 0 bases, leaving 13 bases between the germline ends. DNA of the CDR3: TGTGCCAGCAGCCTGCCCGACCGGATGAACACTGAAGCTTTCTTT. Translation: CASSLPDRMNTEAFF. Full variable domain (remainder filled in from reference TRBV5-5 and TRBJ1-1): DAGVTQSPTHLIKTRGQQVTLRCSPISGHKSVSWYQQVLGQGPQFIFQYYEKEERGRGNFPDRFSARQFPNYSSELNVNALLLGDSALYLCASSLPDRMNTEAFFGQGTRLTVV.

The chain is built from TRBV29-1 and TRBJ2-1, with a tentative D call TRBD1 (6 bases). The CDR3 sequence is 14 residues long. CDR1 SQVTM and CDR2 ANQGSEA come from the germline V gene. As DNA, the CDR3 is TGCACCTTCATGGGGGCAGGGTCCTACAATGAGCAGTTCTTC. Translated: CTFMGAGSYNEQFF.

V and J are TRBV9 and TRBJ1-1; possibly TRBD1 for D (5 bases). V was trimmed by 4 bases and J by 10 bases, leaving 26 bases between them. This CDR3 spans 16 amino acids. Germline V gene lookup returns CDR1 SGDLS and CDR2 YYNGEE. The CDR3 nucleotides are TGTGCCAGCAGCCCTTGGACCGAGCCGAAGGGACTGGGAGCTTTCTTT. This encodes CASSPWTEPKGLGAFF.

V is TRBV30 and J is TRBJ2-3, with 9 bases matching TRBD1. The CDR3 runs to 15 residues. Germline V CDR1 and CDR2: GTSNPN, SVGIG (reference sequence). V shed 0 bases and J 2 bases; nucleotides not matched to a gene: 3. The CDR3 sequence: CAWSVGQGPTDTQYF. DNA for the CDR3: TGTGCCTGGAGTGTAGGACAGGGGCCCACAGATACGCAGTATTTT. The entire variable domain, with the rest obtained from reference TRBV30 and TRBJ2-3, is as follows: SQTIHQWPATLVQPVGSPLSLECTVEGTSNPNLYWYRQAAGRGLQLLFYSVGIGQISSEVPQNLSASRPQDRQFILSSKKLLLSDSGFYLCAWSVGQGPTDTQYFGPGTRLTVL.

This clone was seen more than once but under ten times. CDR3 region: CASSQDEVLSGGYTF. CDR3 coding DNA: TGCGCCAGCAGCCAAGATGAGGTCTTGTCAGGAGGCTACACCTTC. This chain uses TRBV4-1 with TRBJ1-2; no clear D gene. Germline V lookup: CDR1 MGHRA, CDR2 YSYEKL. CDR3 length equals 15 residues. The germline V and J ends were trimmed by 0 bases and 8 bases, with 16 bases remaining between them.

The chain combines TRBV20-1 with TRBJ1-2; D is undetermined. CDR1 is DFQATT, CDR2 SNEGSKA, per germline (reference sequence). V lost 6 bases to trimming and J lost 8 bases, with 13 bases between them. CDR3 length: 11 amino acids. CDR3 region: CSATGQRGYTF. The CDR3 DNA reads TGCAGTGCAACGGGTCAGAGGGGCTACACCTTC.

The table lists this clone with a few counts. This chain links TRBV5-1 with TRBJ1-5, with D tentatively TRBD1 (5 bases). V lost 0 bases and J 7 bases, leaving 11 bases between the germline ends. Germline V CDR1 and CDR2: SGHRS, YFSETQ. The CDR3 is made up of 14 amino acids. CDR3 amino acids: CASSLATGRQPQHF. DNA of the CDR3: TGCGCCAGCAGCTTGGCCACGGGACGACAGCCCCAGCATTTT.

The chain is built from TRBV2 and TRBJ1-5; no firm D call. CDR3 length: 13 amino acids. Germline CDR1 is SNHLY and CDR2 is FYNNEI. V was shortened by 4 bases and J by 4 bases, with 8 bases between the two germline ends. The CDR3 reads CASSGANNQPQHF. The CDR3 DNA is TGTGCCAGCAGTGGGGCAAATAATCAGCCCCAGCATTTT.

This clone was picked up one time. This sequence joins TRBV6-1 and TRBJ1-6; D gene unclear. V was cut by 6 bases and J by 4 bases, with 10 bases left in between. Germline V lookup: CDR1 MNHNS, CDR2 SASEGT. The CDR3 sequence is 14 residues long. The CDR3 loop is CASRDDGYNSPLHF. The CDR3, as DNA: TGTGCCAGCAGGGACGACGGGTATAATTCACCCCTCCACTTT.

CDR3 amino acids: CASTRVGGRQPQHF. Written as DNA, the CDR3 is TGTGCCAGCACCCGAGTCGGGGGGAGACAGCCCCAGCATTTT. This chain connects TRBV6-1 to TRBJ1-5, with a weak D call TRBD1 (5 bases). The V gene's germline CDR1 is MNHNS and CDR2 SASEGT. The CDR3 extends over 14 amino acids. V was trimmed by 7 bases and J by 7 bases, leaving 17 bases between them.

For the CDR3, the DNA is TGTGCCAGCTCACGTGACTCGTCTACAGGGGGCCGAAGTTATGGCTACACCTTC. Protein product: CASSRDSSTGGRSYGYTF. V usage is TRBV18 and J usage is TRBJ1-2, with 9 bases lining up with TRBD1. The length of the CDR3 is 18 residues. V lost 4 bases, J lost 5 bases, and 17 bases stayed unmatched. CDR1 and CDR2 (germline): KGHSH, LQKENI.

The chain has TRBV19 and TRBJ2-7; the D gene is possibly TRBD2 (5 bases). CDR1 is LNHDA, CDR2 SQIVND, per germline (reference sequence). This CDR3 comprises 16 residues. V was trimmed by 7 bases and J by 2 bases, leaving 21 bases between them. The CDR3 region is CASTLPEGVEPYEQYF. The DNA of the CDR3 is TGTGCCAGTACCCTACCTGAGGGCGTTGAGCCCTACGAGCAGTACTTC.

The chain couples TRBV5-4 to TRBJ2-1, with a weak D call TRBD1 (6 bases). CDR1 and CDR2 from the germline V gene are SGHNT and YYREEE (reference sequence). With 4 bases removed from V and 4 bases from J, the gap between germline ends came to 15 bases. The CDR3 extends over 15 amino acids. CDR3 sequence reads: CASSKDRGEYNEQFF. The CDR3 DNA reads TGTGCCAGCAGCAAGGACAGAGGAGAATACAATGAGCAGTTCTTC.

V is TRBV29-1 and J is TRBJ2-3; maybe TRBD1 (6 bases). CDR1 is SQVTM and CDR2 is ANQGSEA in the germline V gene. V gave up 4 bases and J gave up 3 bases, with 17 bases separating them. This CDR3 contains 15 residues. The DNA of the CDR3 is TGCAGCGTTGGGGGTAGAGGGGGAAGGACAGATACGCAGTATTTT. Its translation is CSVGGRGGRTDTQYF.

This chain links TRBV6-4 with TRBJ2-3; possible D gene TRBD2, 5 bases. CDR1 MRHNA and CDR2 SNTAGT come from the germline V gene. The CDR3 loop spans 13 amino acids. V gave up 5 bases and J gave up 4 bases, with 10 bases separating them. CDR3 amino acids: CASSFGESDTQYF. CDR3 nucleotides: TGTGCCAGCAGTTTTGGGGAGTCAGATACGCAGTATTTT.

The J gene is TRBJ1-6, the V gene TRBV2; D gene unclear. Germline CDR1 SNHLY, CDR2 FYNNEI. Trimming removed 6 bases at V and 7 bases at J, with 13 bases between. This CDR3 comprises 14 residues. CDR3 nucleotides: TGTGCCAGCAGCCCCTCCCGTGACAATTCACCCCTCCACTTT. It encodes CASSPSRDNSPLHF.

The V gene is TRBV9, the J gene TRBJ1-2; 7 positions agree with TRBD1. This CDR3 has 14 residues. The germline V gene has CDR1 SGDLS and CDR2 YYNGEE. The ends lost 1 base at V and 6 bases at J; junction bases unmatched: 6. The CDR3 sequence is CASSVTGEPNGYTF. The CDR3 DNA reads TGTGCCAGCAGCGTAACAGGGGAACCGAATGGCTACACCTTC.

The CDR3 is CASSLRQLGTTGANVLTF. CDR3 bases: TGTGCCAGCAGCCTACGCCAGCTGGGAACTACTGGGGCCAACGTCCTGACTTTC. The chain couples TRBV7-2 to TRBJ2-6; D is uncertain. V dropped 5 bases and J dropped 2 bases, with 19 bases sitting between them. In germline, CDR1 is SGHTA, CDR2 FQGNSA. CDR3 length: 18 amino acids. Supplemented by reference TRBV7-2 and TRBJ2-6, the full variable domain reads GAGVSQSPSNKVTEKGKDVELRCDPISGHTALYWYRQSLGQGLEFLIYFQGNSAPDKSGLPSDRFSAERTGGSVSTLTIQRTQQEDSAVYLCASSLRQLGTTGANVLTFGAGSRLTVL.

V gene TRBV19 combines with J gene TRBJ1-1; no clear D gene. The CDR3 length is 13 residues. The V gene lost 3 bases and the J gene lost 4 bases, with 9 bases spanning the gap. CDR1 and CDR2 (germline): LNHDA, SQIVND (reference sequence). The chain's CDR3 is CASSMRVTTEAFF. As DNA, the CDR3 is TGTGCCAGTAGTATGAGGGTTACCACTGAAGCTTTCTTT.

The CDR3: CASSQDQGAATGELFF. CDR3 coding DNA: TGTGCCAGCAGCCAAGATCAAGGGGCGGCCACCGGGGAGCTGTTTTTT. The chain links TRBV4-2 to TRBJ2-2, with a possible D match to TRBD1 (5 bases). CDR3 length equals 16 residues. V dropped 0 bases and J dropped 4 bases, with 12 bases sitting between them. Germline V gene sequence: CDR1 LGHNA, CDR2 YNFKEQ.

V is TRBV11-3 and J is TRBJ2-7; 8 nucleotides line up with TRBD1. The CDR3 has 13 residues. Germline V gene sequence: CDR1 SGHNT, CDR2 YENEEA. V was pared by 1 base and J by 9 bases, with 5 bases of the junction left unmatched. CDR3 sequence: CASSLGQGSVQYF. The CDR3 bases are TGTGCCAGCAGCTTAGGACAGGGGTCGGTGCAGTACTTC. Using reference TRBV11-3 and TRBJ2-7 for the parts outside the CDR3, the full variable domain is EAGVVQSPRYKIIEKKQPVAFWCNPISGHNTLYWYLQNLGQGPELLIRYENEEAVDDSQLPKDRFSAERLKGVDSTLKIQPAELGDSAVYLCASSLGQGSVQYFGPGTRLTVT.

The genes are TRBV10-3 and TRBJ1-3, with TRBD1 identical over 7 bases. V lost 6 bases and J lost 7; bases outside the gene matches: 9. The CDR3 spans 14 residues. CDR1 and CDR2 from the germline V gene are ENHRY and SYGVKD. CDR3 bases: TGTGCCATCAGCCTCACAGGGGAAGGGAACACCATATATTTT. It codes for CAISLTGEGNTIYF.

This chain uses TRBV7-2 with TRBJ2-6; D is undetermined. The CDR3 is 15 residues long. Trimming stripped 0 bases from V and 2 bases from J, with 5 bases between. The germline V gene encodes CDR1 SGHTA and CDR2 FQGNSA. CDR3 loop: CASSLALAGANVLTF. The CDR3 DNA reads as TGTGCCAGCAGCTTAGCCCTGGCTGGGGCCAACGTCCTGACTTTC.

V and J are TRBV7-9 and TRBJ1-2, with D hard to call. The germline V and J ends were trimmed by 1 base and 0 bases, with 9 bases remaining between them. The CDR3 is 15 residues long. The germline CDR1 and CDR2 sequences are SEHNR and FQNEAQ (reference sequence). The DNA for the CDR3 is TGTGCCAGCAGCTTAGAGGAGGGAACTAACTATGGCTACACCTTC. Its protein is CASSLEEGTNYGYTF.

The chain links TRBV21-1 to TRBJ2-2; the tabulated D call, TRBD2, remains unverified against the DNA. TRBV21-1 counts as a pseudogene. The CDR3 runs to 14 residues. The chain's CDR3 is CATGPSLNTGELFF. The CDR3 DNA follows: TGTGCCACCGGTCCCTCCTTGAACACCGGGGAGCTGTTTTTT.

The J gene is TRBJ2-1, the V gene TRBV4-3, with 11 nucleotides matching TRBD2. This CDR3 region has 16 residues. Trimming removed 1 base from V and 4 bases from J; junction bases left unmatched: 3. The germline V gene encodes CDR1 LGHNA and CDR2 YSLEER. The CDR3 DNA is TGCGCCAGCAGCCAAGCAGGACTAGCGGGTTACAATGAGCAGTTCTTC. Its protein product is CASSQAGLAGYNEQFF.

V is TRBV16 and J is TRBJ1-5; D remains unclear. There are 15 residues in the CDR3. V gave up 0 bases and J gave up 1 base, with 7 bases separating them. The V gene's germline CDR1 is KGHSY and CDR2 FQNENV. The CDR3 nucleotides read TGTGCCAGCAGCCAATCGGTCGCCAGCAATCAGCCCCAGCATTTT. Its translation is CASSQSVASNQPQHF.

The J gene is TRBJ2-3, the V gene TRBV7-3; D remains unclear. Germline V gene sequence: CDR1 SGHTA, CDR2 FQGTGA. V was cut by 2 bases and J by 6 bases, with 9 bases left in between. The CDR3 totals 13 residues. The CDR3 nucleotides read TGTGCCAGCAGCTTAGTTTTCTCCGATACGCAGTATTTT. Amino acid sequence: CASSLVFSDTQYF.